This T cell receptor (beta chain) was retrieved from a study of cytomegalovirus exposure and HLA in healthy donors. Study results and caveats: A likely sequencing artifact accounted for one observed cluster of highly shared sequence variants.

Germline CDR1 SGHTA, CDR2 FQGNSA. V was shortened by 2 bases and J by 0 bases, with 4 bases between the two germline ends. CDR3 length: 13 residues. It was with 60 Vbeta and 13 Jbeta primers that the PCR ran. Data came from immunoSEQ multiplex PCR; TCRdb stores just in-frame clones and leaves some out. The table shows about 140,000 clones, with around 10% occurring only once. As for this clone: The antigen is not known.

Input material: PBMCs. This clonotype was sampled from a male donor in good health and CMV-seronegative. This chain connects TRBV7-2 to TRBJ1-1, with D unclear. CDR3 in DNA: TGTGCCAGCAGCTTACAGGTGAACACTGAAGCTTTCTTT. Protein sequence: CASSLQVNTEAFF.